This T cell receptor (beta chain) is from a study of T-cell reconstitution after alpha-beta-depleted transplantation in children. This clonotype has ten or more counts. The TCRbeta library incorporated unique molecular identifiers. TCRdb redid the calling of the PCR reads with MiXCR, one entry per CDR3 protein. The profile shows some 75,000 distinct CDR3 sequences, roughly 6.6% of them singletons. With 6 bases removed from V and 4 bases from J, the gap between germline ends came to 4 bases. This CDR3 spans 11 amino acids. Germline-derived CDR1 and CDR2 are MNHNY and SVGAGI (reference sequence). The chain recombines TRBV6-6 with TRBJ1-3, with D uncertain. Sequencing used PBMCs from the stem cell graft donor, obtained from the stem cell graft. The origin of this receptor is a human donor who donated a stem cell graft to a child with acute lymphoblastic leukemia. The DNA for the CDR3 is TGTGCCAGCAGACAAGGAAACACCATATATTTT. Protein product: CASRQGNTIYF.